The clone carrying this T cell receptor (beta chain) was observed once. The authors prepared the TCRbeta library with unique molecular identifiers. In TCRdb, the PCR reads were re-called with MiXCR into one record per CDR3 protein. The table has under 850,000 distinct CDR3 sequences, around 14% seen once; the top ten hold 0.79%. Germline lookup yields CDR1 LNHDA and CDR2 SQIVND (reference sequence). The ends were cut back, 6 bases at V and 4 bases at J, with 16 bases in the middle. CDR3 length equals 16 residues. The data stem from a study of T-cell reconstitution after alpha-beta-depleted transplantation in children.

The source was PBMCs, collected before TCRalphabeta/CD19-depleted stem cell transplant. This clonotype originated in a girl aged 2-10 years with congenital amegakaryocytic thrombocytopenia, due to receive a stem cell transplant. This chain uses TRBV19 with TRBJ2-6, with D possibly being TRBD1 (5 bases). Here the CDR3 reads CASSPTPGLGANVLTF. CDR3 nucleotides: TGTGCCAGTAGCCCTACTCCAGGGTTAGGGGCCAACGTCCTGACTTTC.